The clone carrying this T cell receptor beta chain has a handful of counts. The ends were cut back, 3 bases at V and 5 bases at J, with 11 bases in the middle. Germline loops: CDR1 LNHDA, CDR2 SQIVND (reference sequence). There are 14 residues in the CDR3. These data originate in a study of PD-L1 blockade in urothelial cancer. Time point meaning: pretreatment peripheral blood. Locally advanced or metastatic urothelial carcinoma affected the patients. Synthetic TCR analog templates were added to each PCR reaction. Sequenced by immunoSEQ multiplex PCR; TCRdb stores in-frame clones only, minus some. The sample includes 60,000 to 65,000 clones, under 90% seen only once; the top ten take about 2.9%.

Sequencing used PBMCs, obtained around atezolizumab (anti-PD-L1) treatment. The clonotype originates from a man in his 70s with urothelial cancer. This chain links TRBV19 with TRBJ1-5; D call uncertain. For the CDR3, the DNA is TGTGCCAGTAGTATGAAATTCGGAGATCAGCCCCAGCATTTT. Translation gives CASSMKFGDQPQHF.